The 15 T cell receptor beta chains below were found in one sample sequenced in a study of cytomegalovirus exposure and HLA in healthy donors. It was with 60 Vbeta and 13 Jbeta primers that the PCR ran. Libraries were prepared by immunoSEQ multiplex PCR; TCRdb keeps only in-frame clonotypes and omits some of them. The table has about 210,000 clones, 70% to 90% seen once. The sequencing sample was made of PBMCs. The receptors come from a man aged 25-45 years in good health and CMV-seronegative.

This clone was observed once. Distinct nucleotide sequences in the sample also encode this CDR3. This sequence joins TRBV7-9 and TRBJ2-5; the D gene is possibly TRBD1 (5 bases). The V and J ends lost 5 bases and 4 bases respectively, with 11 bases between them. The germline CDR1 and CDR2 sequences are SEHNR and FQNEAQ (reference sequence). The CDR3 covers 13 residues. CDR3 nucleotide sequence: TGTGCCAGCAGCCTAGGACAAGGAGAGACCCAGTACTTC. This encodes CASSLGQGETQYF.

This rearrangement joins TRBV6-1 to TRBJ2-3; D ambiguous. The V and J ends lost 6 bases and 2 bases respectively, with 12 bases between them. Looked up from germline, CDR1 is MNHNS and CDR2 is SASEGT. This CDR3 region has 14 residues. The CDR3 nucleotides read TGTGCCAGCAGAGTCTACAGTGCCACAGATACGCAGTATTTT. Translation gives CASRVYSATDTQYF.

V is TRBV7-8 and J is TRBJ2-3; D not certain. CDR1 and CDR2 from the germline V gene are SGHVS and FQNEAQ. Trimming shortened V by 4 bases and J by 0 bases, and 8 bases separated the two germline ends. The CDR3 extends over 14 amino acids. The CDR3 region is CASSSGRSTDTQYF. The CDR3, as DNA: TGTGCCAGCAGCTCTGGGCGTAGCACAGATACGCAGTATTTT.

In this sample, this clone turned up a few times. The CDR3 DNA reads as TGTGCCAGCTACCACCTGGGGGCCGGCACTGAAGCTTTCTTT. Its translation: CASYHLGAGTEAFF. The chain couples TRBV6-5 to TRBJ1-1, with D perhaps matching TRBD1 (6 bases). Trimming shortened V by 8 bases and J by 4 bases, and 17 bases separated the two germline ends. The length of the CDR3 is 14 residues. From germline, CDR1 is MNHEY and CDR2 SVGAGI.

The chain employs TRBV4-1 and TRBJ2-7; 16 bases are shared with TRBD2. V lost 4 bases, J lost 5 bases, and 8 bases stayed unmatched. CDR3 length equals 17 residues. Germline V gene data show CDR1 as MGHRA and CDR2 as YSYEKL. This chain's CDR3 is CASSLGTSGGAWDEQYF. The CDR3 nucleotides read TGCGCCAGCAGCCTTGGGACTAGCGGGGGGGCCTGGGACGAGCAGTACTTC.

The rearrangement joins TRBV28 to TRBJ1-5; TRBD1 agrees at 8 bases. The CDR3 is 15 amino acids. J was trimmed by 6 bases and V by 4 bases; bases with no gene match: 8. From germline, CDR1 is MDHEN and CDR2 SYDVKM. The CDR3 DNA reads as TGTGCCAGCAGTTCGACAGGGGAGCAGGGTCAGCCCCAGCATTTT. Its translation: CASSSTGEQGQPQHF.

The chain is built from TRBV7-8 and TRBJ2-7, with 7 bases identical to TRBD1. V gave up 5 bases and J gave up 4 bases; unmatched junction bases: 5. CDR1 and CDR2 (germline): SGHVS, FQNEAQ. This CDR3 is 13 amino acids long. The CDR3 reads CASSPGQIYEQYF. CDR3 nucleotide sequence: TGTGCCAGCAGCCCGGGACAGATTTACGAGCAGTACTTC. The entire variable domain, with the rest obtained from reference TRBV7-8 and TRBJ2-7, is as follows: GAGVSQSPRYKVAKRGQDVALRCDPISGHVSLFWYQQALGQGPEFLTYFQNEAQLDKSGLPSDRFFAERPEGSVSTLKIQRTQQEDSAVYLCASSPGQIYEQYFGPGTRLTVT.

CDR3: CASSLAGGEDTQYF. CDR3 in DNA: TGTGCCAGCAGCTTAGCGGGGGGAGAAGATACGCAGTATTTT. V is TRBV7-9 and J is TRBJ2-3; D perhaps matches TRBD2 (6 bases). This CDR3 has 14 residues. Trimming shortened V by 0 bases and J by 5 bases, and 9 bases separated the two germline ends. Germline V gene data show CDR1 as SEHNR and CDR2 as FQNEAQ (reference sequence).

This chain uses TRBV5-6 with TRBJ1-2, with D possibly TRBD1 on 6 matching bases. The germline V gene encodes CDR1 SGHDT and CDR2 YYEEEE. Trimming pared 4 bases from V and 4 bases from J, leaving 20 bases between. The CDR3 length is 16 residues. The CDR3 DNA sequence: TGTGCCAGCAGCACCAGGGGAGTCGATACTCTCTATGGCTACACCTTC. Its protein product is CASSTRGVDTLYGYTF.

The V call is TRBV27, the J call TRBJ1-1; weak D call: TRBD1 (5 bases). This CDR3 spans 16 amino acids. Looked up from germline, CDR1 is MNHEY and CDR2 is SMNVEV (reference sequence). Trimming stripped 1 base from V and 0 bases from J, with 12 bases between. This CDR3 reads CASSLYVGGLNTEAFF. The CDR3 bases are TGTGCCAGCAGTTTATACGTCGGGGGTCTGAACACTGAAGCTTTCTTT.

This clone showed up just a few times. The rearrangement uses TRBV7-9 and TRBJ2-7, with a weak D call TRBD2 (6 bases). In germline, CDR1 is SEHNR, CDR2 FQNEAQ (reference sequence). V was clipped by 1 base and J by 1 base, with 11 bases between them. This CDR3 has 15 amino acids. The CDR3 protein is CASSLDRDLSYEQYF. The CDR3 coding sequence is TGTGCCAGCAGCTTAGACCGGGACTTATCCTACGAGCAGTACTTC.

This clone was found a few times. The J gene is TRBJ1-2, the V gene TRBV11-2; possible D gene TRBD1, 6 bases. Germline assignment: CDR1 SGHAT and CDR2 FQNNGV. CDR3 length equals 14 residues. The ends were cut back, 5 bases at V and 4 bases at J, with 14 bases in the middle. CDR3 bases: TGTGCCAGCAGCCCAAATTACAGGGTCTATGGCTACACCTTC. This translates into CASSPNYRVYGYTF.

The rearrangement links TRBV9 to TRBJ2-3; 14 bases align to TRBD2. The CDR3 is 17 residues long. The trim removed 1 base at V and 5 bases at J, leaving 6 bases unmatched. Germline CDR1 SGDLS, CDR2 YYNGEE. CDR3 sequence: CASSVTTSGGAGDTQYF. CDR3 nucleotide sequence: TGTGCCAGCAGCGTAACGACTAGCGGGGGGGCTGGAGATACGCAGTATTTT.

The sample holds a few counts of this clone. The chain employs TRBV21-1 and TRBJ1-5; the DNA was not used to check the table's D call, TRBD1. TRBV21-1 is a known pseudogene. The CDR3 is 14 amino acids. For the CDR3, the DNA is TGTGCCAGCAGGAAGGGCAGGGGCCGATCGGCCCAGCATTTT. Protein product: CASRKGRGRSAQHF.

The chain links TRBV5-4 to TRBJ2-7; D is unresolved. The germline V gene encodes CDR1 SGHNT and CDR2 YYREEE (reference sequence). The V end lost 0 bases, the J end lost 1 base, and 5 bases lay between the germline ends. This CDR3 region has 13 residues. CDR3: CASSLDRSYEQYF. CDR3 DNA: TGTGCCAGCAGCTTGGACAGATCCTACGAGCAGTACTTC.